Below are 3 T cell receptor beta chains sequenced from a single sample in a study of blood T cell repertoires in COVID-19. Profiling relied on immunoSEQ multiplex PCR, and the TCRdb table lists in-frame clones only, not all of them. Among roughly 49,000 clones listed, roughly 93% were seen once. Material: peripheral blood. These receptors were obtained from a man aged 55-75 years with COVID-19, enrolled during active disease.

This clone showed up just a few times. CDR3 in DNA: TGTGCCAGCAGTGAATGGCGGGGGAGAAACAATGAGCAGTTCTTC. It codes for CASSEWRGRNNEQFF. The rearrangement links TRBV2 to TRBJ2-1, with TRBD2 identical over 7 bases. V trimming: 2 bases; J trimming: 5 bases; junction bases outside the gene matches: 6. The germline CDR1 and CDR2 sequences are SNHLY and FYNNEI. The CDR3 is 15 residues long.

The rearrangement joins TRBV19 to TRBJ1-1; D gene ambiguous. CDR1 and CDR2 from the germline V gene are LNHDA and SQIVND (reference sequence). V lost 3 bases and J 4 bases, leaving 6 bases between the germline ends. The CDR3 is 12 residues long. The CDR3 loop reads CASSMSATEAFF. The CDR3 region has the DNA TGTGCCAGTAGTATGAGTGCCACTGAAGCTTTCTTT.

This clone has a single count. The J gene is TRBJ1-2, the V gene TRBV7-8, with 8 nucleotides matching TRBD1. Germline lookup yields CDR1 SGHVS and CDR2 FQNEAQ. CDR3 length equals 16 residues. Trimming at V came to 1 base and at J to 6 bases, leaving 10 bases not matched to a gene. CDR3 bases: TGTGCCAGCAGCTTAGTGTTCCAGGGGGCCTCGGATGGCTACACCTTC. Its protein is CASSLVFQGASDGYTF.